Each of the 17 T cell receptor beta chains below was sequenced from the same sample in a study of OX40 agonist ivuxolimab in advanced cancers. The repertoire was sequenced with immunoSEQ multiplex PCR; TCRdb's copy has only in-frame clones and lacks some. The data contain roughly 56,000 clones, approximately 82% of them singletons. The source material was CD4+ or CD8+ T cells sorted from blood, sampled in a trial of the OX40 agonist ivuxolimab. These receptors all stem from an adult with an advanced solid tumor such as melanoma, head and neck, liver or kidney cancer.

This chain uses TRBV7-2 with TRBJ1-3; TRBD1 is a possible D gene (6 bases). This CDR3 region has 14 residues. CDR1 is SGHTA and CDR2 is FQGNSA in the germline V gene. Trimming removed 3 bases from V and 4 bases from J, with 10 bases in between. CDR3 nucleotides: TGTGCCAGCAGCTTTACAGGGATAGGAAACACCATATATTTT. Protein product: CASSFTGIGNTIYF.

The chain has TRBV7-8 and TRBJ2-2; 8 bases fit TRBD2. Germline V gene sequence: CDR1 SGHVS, CDR2 FQNEAQ. V was clipped by 5 bases and J by 6 bases; unmatched bases: 2. CDR3 length equals 13 residues. The CDR3 here is CASSAAGAGELFF. DNA of the CDR3: TGTGCCAGCAGCGCAGCGGGGGCCGGGGAGCTGTTTTTT.

DNA for the CDR3: TGCAGCGTTGAAGTGGCGCAGGGAGGCCACTATGGCTACACCTTC. Its protein product is CSVEVAQGGHYGYTF. The chain employs TRBV29-1 and TRBJ1-2, with D possibly matching TRBD1 (5 bases). V lost 1 base to trimming and J lost 3 bases, with 15 bases between them. Germline V CDR1 and CDR2: SQVTM, ANQGSEA. The CDR3 length is 15 residues.

The chain has TRBV27 and TRBJ2-2; TRBD1 matches at 11 bases. Germline V gene data show CDR1 as MNHEY and CDR2 as SMNVEV (reference sequence). The CDR3 has 18 residues. The V and J ends lost 7 bases and 4 bases, in that order; junction bases with no gene match: 14. CDR3 residues: CASTPDRGRLEGTGELFF. CDR3 in DNA: TGTGCCAGCACCCCGGACAGGGGGCGGCTTGAGGGCACCGGGGAGCTGTTTTTT.

This clone was seen once. The V gene is TRBV9, the J gene TRBJ2-2; 12 bases agree with TRBD2. This CDR3 spans 17 amino acids. The V gene end was trimmed by 4 bases and the J gene end by 6 bases; junction bases not matched to a gene: 10. Germline lookup yields CDR1 SGDLS and CDR2 YYNGEE. CDR3: CASSPQSLAGGPGELFF. In nucleotides, the CDR3 is TGTGCCAGCAGCCCCCAGTCCCTAGCGGGAGGGCCCGGGGAGCTGTTTTTT. The full variable domain, rest sourced from reference TRBV9 and TRBJ2-2, is DSGVTQTPKHLITATGQRVTLRCSPRSGDLSVYWYQQSLDQGLQFLIQYYNGEERAKGNILERFSAQQFPDLHSELNLSSLELGDSALYFCASSPQSLAGGPGELFFGEGSRLTVL.

J is TRBJ1-1 and V is TRBV5-8; no clear D gene. Trimming shortened V by 2 bases and J by 4 bases, and 12 bases separated the two germline ends. This CDR3 region has 14 residues. Germline lookup yields CDR1 SGHTS and CDR2 YDEGEE. The CDR3 region has the DNA TGTGCCAGCAGCTTAACCGGGCCTCGCACTGAAGCTTTCTTT. The encoded protein is CASSLTGPRTEAFF.

The J gene is TRBJ2-3, the V gene TRBV19; 9 bases line up with TRBD1. The CDR3 has 16 residues. After removal of 6 bases from V and 4 bases from J, the junction contained 11 bases not matched to a gene. Germline CDR1 and CDR2: LNHDA and SQIVND (reference sequence). The CDR3 loop reads CASSRRTQGASDTQYF. CDR3 in DNA: TGTGCCAGTAGCCGCCGAACACAGGGGGCTTCAGATACGCAGTATTTT.

This rearrangement joins TRBV14 to TRBJ1-3, with D possibly being TRBD1 (5 bases). The DNA end lines up better with TRBJ2-2; the J call may be wrong. The CDR3 has 17 residues. In germline, CDR1 is SGHDN, CDR2 FVKESK. CDR3 nucleotide sequence: TGTGCCAGCAGCCAAGATTCCTTAAGACAGTACACCGGGGAGCTGTTTTTT. Amino acid sequence: CASSQDSLRQYTGELFF.

This chain connects TRBV25-1 to TRBJ2-5; no clear D. V shed 1 base and J shed 5 bases, with 14 bases lying between them. CDR3 length equals 15 residues. CDR1 MGHDK and CDR2 SYGVNS come from the germline V gene. The CDR3 DNA is TGTGCCAGCAGTGAATCCAGGATACCGCAGGAGACCCAGTACTTC. This translates into CASSESRIPQETQYF.

CDR3 region: CASSQELFIQAFF. The CDR3 DNA is TGCGCCAGCAGCCAAGAGCTGTTCATCCAAGCTTTCTTT. The chain links TRBV4-3 to TRBJ1-1; no clear D gene. Germline loops: CDR1 LGHNA, CDR2 YSLEER. The CDR3 totals 13 residues. V was pared by 0 bases and J by 9 bases, with 11 bases between.

This chain uses TRBV9 with TRBJ2-7; 9 nucleotides line up with TRBD1. CDR3 size: 16 residues. Per the germline V gene, CDR1 is SGDLS and CDR2 is YYNGEE. V dropped 3 bases and J dropped 3; count of bases not matched to a gene: 10. This CDR3 is CASSAAADRGDYEQYF. The CDR3 DNA follows: TGTGCCAGCAGCGCCGCCGCAGACAGGGGGGACTACGAGCAGTACTTC.

The genes are TRBV27 and TRBJ2-3; 10 nucleotides line up with TRBD2. The trim removed 5 bases at V and 6 bases at J, leaving 17 bases unmatched. Per germline, CDR1 MNHEY and CDR2 SMNVEV (reference sequence). The CDR3 runs 18 residues. The CDR3 DNA follows: TGTGCCAGCAGTCCCTATACCGCCACTAGCGGGAAGACGGATACGCAGTATTTT. It encodes CASSPYTATSGKTDTQYF.

This clone appeared a few times. DNA for the CDR3: TGCGCCACCTCAAGGGACACTGAAGCTTTCTTT. Its translation: CATSRDTEAFF. The chain is built from TRBV4-1 and TRBJ1-1; D gene unclear. The CDR3 contains 11 residues. Between the trimmed V and J ends, which lost 10 bases and 3 bases, there was a span of 9 bases. CDR1 is MGHRA and CDR2 is YSYEKL in the germline V gene.

The chain links TRBV6-1 to TRBJ2-3; D may correspond to TRBD1 or TRBD2 (5 bases each). The length of the CDR3 is 13 residues. V dropped 5 bases and J dropped 6 bases, with 12 bases sitting between them. Germline assignment: CDR1 MNHNS and CDR2 SASEGT. CDR3 nucleotides: TGTGCCAGCAGTTTCCTAGGGGAGGATACGCAGTATTTT. Residues: CASSFLGEDTQYF.

V gene TRBV7-3 combines with J gene TRBJ2-3, with D perhaps TRBD2 (5 bases). Germline assignment: CDR1 SGHTA and CDR2 FQGTGA. This CDR3 contains 12 residues. The ends were cut back, 5 bases at V and 7 bases at J, with 10 bases in the middle. CDR3 region: CASSQDLHTQYF. CDR3 coding DNA: TGTGCCAGCAGCCAGGACTTACATACGCAGTATTTT.

V is TRBV6-1 and J is TRBJ1-2; 8 bases are a match to TRBD1. This CDR3 spans 19 amino acids. Germline CDR1 MNHNS, CDR2 SASEGT. Trimming at V came to 0 bases and at J to 3 bases, leaving 15 bases not matched to a gene. The CDR3 protein is CASSEARSAGTGGDYGYTF. CDR3 DNA sequence: TGTGCCAGCAGTGAAGCCCGAAGCGCTGGTACAGGGGGGGACTATGGCTACACCTTC.

CDR3 residues: CASSPQGFNSPLHF. The CDR3, as DNA: TGTGCCAGCAGCCCCCAGGGCTTTAATTCACCCCTCCACTTT. The genes are TRBV4-2 and TRBJ1-6; tentatively, D is TRBD1 (5 bases). The V and J ends lost 4 bases and 6 bases respectively, with 10 bases between them. The germline CDR1 and CDR2 sequences are LGHNA and YNFKEQ. This CDR3 comprises 14 residues.